This entry lists 25 T cell receptor beta chains sequenced from one sample in a study of OX40 agonist ivuxolimab in advanced cancers. Clones were read by immunoSEQ multiplex PCR, and TCRdb kept only the in-frame ones, dropping some. This sample has about 79,000 clones, with approximately 85% found just once. This sample comprised CD4+ or CD8+ T cells sorted from blood, obtained in a trial of the OX40 agonist ivuxolimab. These receptors all stem from an adult with an advanced solid tumor such as melanoma, head and neck, liver or kidney cancer.

The CDR3 coding sequence is TGTGCCAGTAGTACTCCCAGGCTCTATGGCTACACCTTC. It encodes CASSTPRLYGYTF. The chain links TRBV19 to TRBJ1-2; no reliable D call. The CDR3 is 13 residues long. CDR1 is LNHDA and CDR2 is SQIVND in the germline V gene (reference sequence). V lost 4 bases and J 4 bases, leaving 10 bases between the germline ends.

This sequence joins TRBV7-2 and TRBJ2-7; TRBD2 agrees at 7 bases. The length of the CDR3 is 18 residues. J gave up 0 bases and V 5 bases, and 16 bases lay outside the gene matches. Germline CDR1 SGHTA, CDR2 FQGNSA. CDR3 bases: TGTGCCAGCAGCCCGCTCTACCCTCTAGCGGTGAGCTCCTACGAGCAGTACTTC. This codes for CASSPLYPLAVSSYEQYF.

CDR3 sequence (DNA): TGTGCCAGCAGCCCTATGGCGGACGCACGCGAGCAGTTCTTC. Encoded protein: CASSPMADAREQFF. The J gene is TRBJ2-1, the V gene TRBV11-2; unclear D gene. The CDR3 totals 14 residues. CDR1 SGHAT and CDR2 FQNNGV come from the germline V gene. With 5 bases removed from V and 10 bases from J, the gap between germline ends came to 18 bases. The full variable domain, in which reference TRBV11-2 and TRBJ2-1 provide the parts outside the CDR3, is EAGVAQSPRYKIIEKRQSVAFWCNPISGHATLYWYQQILGQGPKLLIQFQNNGVVDDSQLPKDRFSAERLKGVDSTLKIQPAKLEDSAVYLCASSPMADAREQFFGPGTRLTVL.

The gene calls are TRBV9 and TRBJ2-1, with D possibly being TRBD1 or TRBD2 (5 bases each). There are 15 residues in the CDR3. Germline CDR1 reads SGDLS; CDR2 reads YYNGEE. V lost 4 bases, J lost 5 bases, and 16 bases lay in between. As DNA, the CDR3 is TGTGCCAGCAGCACACTCGGGACGGCTAACAATGAGCAGTTCTTC. It is translated as CASSTLGTANNEQFF.

The CDR3 protein is CASSLGQGGSNEQFF. The CDR3 nucleotides are TGTGCCAGCAGCTTAGGGCAGGGTGGGAGTAATGAGCAGTTCTTC. The V and J genes are TRBV11-3 and TRBJ2-1, with D possibly called TRBD1 or TRBD2 (5 bases each). Trimming shortened V by 1 base and J by 7 bases, and 14 bases separated the two germline ends. The CDR3 consists of 15 residues. Germline CDR1 SGHNT, CDR2 YENEEA.

The rearrangement uses TRBV4-1 and TRBJ2-1; D is possibly TRBD1 (6 bases). Per the germline V gene, CDR1 is MGHRA and CDR2 is YSYEKL. Between the trimmed V and J ends, which lost 4 bases and 3 bases, there was a span of 7 bases. The CDR3 runs 13 residues. CDR3: CASSRGGYNEQFF. CDR3 in DNA: TGCGCCAGCAGCCGAGGGGGCTACAATGAGCAGTTCTTC.

This clone was seen once. V gene TRBV4-3 combines with J gene TRBJ1-2; TRBD1 aligns across 7 bases. The CDR3 extends over 17 amino acids. CDR1 and CDR2 (germline): LGHNA, YSLEER. V shed 2 bases, J shed 4 bases, and the junction held 13 bases outside the gene matches. The CDR3, as DNA: TGCGCCAGCAGCCAAACCCTGACAGGGACCACTGGCTATGGCTACACCTTC. This codes for CASSQTLTGTTGYGYTF.

The genes are TRBV5-6 and TRBJ1-1; a weak D match, TRBD1 (5 bases). The V gene lost 6 bases and the J gene lost 5 bases, with 17 bases spanning the gap. The CDR3 consists of 14 residues. The V gene's germline CDR1 is SGHDT and CDR2 YYEEEE. CDR3 coding DNA: TGTGCCAGCAACCCGTTGGGGGAGGTGACTGAAGCTTTCTTT. It encodes CASNPLGEVTEAFF.

In nucleotides, the CDR3 is TGCGCCAGCAGCCCCTTCGCGGGGAGCTCCTACAATGAGCAGTTCTTC. It codes for CASSPFAGSSYNEQFF. This chain joins TRBV4-1 and TRBJ2-1; D might be TRBD2 (6 bases). This CDR3 region has 16 residues. Per the germline V gene, CDR1 is MGHRA and CDR2 is YSYEKL. V lost 4 bases and J lost 0, with 13 bases in between.

This sequence joins TRBV4-2 and TRBJ2-7; D gene uncertain. The ends were cut back, 6 bases at V and 3 bases at J, with 15 bases in the middle. Germline V CDR1 and CDR2: LGHNA, YNFKEQ. This CDR3 comprises 14 residues. Here the CDR3 DNA reads TGTGCCAGCAGTCCCGGTCCGGGTAGCTACGAGCAGTACTTC. Translated: CASSPGPGSYEQYF.

The chain links TRBV19 to TRBJ2-3; D might be TRBD2 (6 bases). The CDR3 covers 14 residues. V was trimmed by 3 bases and J by 3 bases, leaving 10 bases between them. Germline values: CDR1 LNHDA, CDR2 SQIVND (reference sequence). CDR3 sequence: CASSMERATDTQYF. The CDR3 nucleotides read TGTGCCAGTAGTATGGAGCGGGCTACAGATACGCAGTATTTT. Combining the CDR3 with reference TRBV19 and TRBJ2-3 gives the whole variable domain DGGITQSPKYLFRKEGQNVTLSCEQNLNHDAMYWYRQDPGQGLRLIYYSQIVNDFQKGDIAEGYSVSREKKESFPLTVTSAQKNPTAFYLCASSMERATDTQYFGPGTRLTVL.

The chain recombines TRBV28 with TRBJ2-5; D gene uncertain. Trimming took off 6 bases at V and 7 bases at J, with 15 bases between the two ends. This CDR3 is 13 amino acids long. Germline CDR1 is MDHEN and CDR2 is SYDVKM. The CDR3 nucleotides read TGTGCCAGCAGGTCAGGCTCACCGAGGACCCAGTACTTC. This codes for CASRSGSPRTQYF.

This clone came up a few times. J is TRBJ1-4 and V is TRBV4-1; maybe TRBD1 (6 bases). Germline assignment: CDR1 MGHRA and CDR2 YSYEKL. Between the trimmed V and J ends, which lost 3 bases and 6 bases, there was a span of 23 bases. The CDR3 extends over 18 amino acids. CDR3 amino acids: CASSHLTGFLGRDEKLFF. The DNA of the CDR3 is TGCGCCAGCAGCCACCTAACAGGGTTCCTGGGCCGGGATGAAAAACTGTTTTTT.

The CDR3 sequence: CASRGGNGETQYF. The DNA of the CDR3 is TGTGCCAGTAGGGGGGGGAACGGAGAGACCCAGTACTTC. The chain couples TRBV19 to TRBJ2-5, with 7 bases that match TRBD2. Trimming took 6 bases from V and 4 from J; bases not matched to a gene: 5. CDR1 and CDR2 (germline): LNHDA, SQIVND (reference sequence). This CDR3 region has 13 residues.

The J gene is TRBJ2-7, the V gene TRBV6-5, with a tentative D call TRBD2 (6 bases). Trimming stripped 6 bases from V and 10 bases from J, with 19 bases between. The CDR3 consists of 13 residues. Germline CDR1 is MNHEY and CDR2 is SVGAGI. In DNA, the CDR3 is TGTGCCAGCAGCCCGGGCGGGGCTCTACGACAGTACTTC. Translation gives CASSPGGALRQYF.

This clone was seen just once. CDR3 sequence (DNA): TGTGCCAGCAGCGCGCTTAGCGGGAGCAAGACTAGCACAGATACGCAGTATTTT. Translated, it gives CASSALSGSKTSTDTQYF. The chain couples TRBV9 to TRBJ2-3; TRBD2 aligns across 9 bases. J was trimmed by 0 bases and V by 3 bases; bases with no gene match: 11. This CDR3 spans 18 amino acids. Per germline, CDR1 SGDLS and CDR2 YYNGEE.

The V gene is TRBV2, the J gene TRBJ2-7; D not resolved. V was pared by 0 bases and J by 3 bases, with 3 bases between. CDR1 is SNHLY and CDR2 is FYNNEI in the germline V gene. This CDR3 is 12 amino acids long. CDR3: CASSEASYEQYF. The CDR3 DNA sequence: TGTGCCAGCAGTGAAGCTAGCTACGAGCAGTACTTC. Full variable domain (rest looked up from reference TRBV2 and TRBJ2-7): EPEVTQTPSHQVTQMGQEVILRCVPISNHLYFYWYRQILGQKVEFLVSFYNNEISEKSEIFDDQFSVERPDGSNFTLKIRSTKLEDSAMYFCASSEASYEQYFGPGTRLTVT.

The chain is built from TRBV11-2 and TRBJ1-1, with D hard to call. V lost 0 bases and J 7 bases, leaving 9 bases between the germline ends. The germline gives CDR1 SGHAT, CDR2 FQNNGV. There are 13 residues in the CDR3. The CDR3 nucleotides read TGTGCCAGCAGCTTAGACGGGCAAGTTGAAGCTTTCTTT. Amino acids: CASSLDGQVEAFF. The whole variable domain, remainder taken from reference TRBV11-2 and TRBJ1-1, is EAGVAQSPRYKIIEKRQSVAFWCNPISGHATLYWYQQILGQGPKLLIQFQNNGVVDDSQLPKDRFSAERLKGVDSTLKIQPAKLEDSAVYLCASSLDGQVEAFFGQGTRLTVV.

The rearrangement links TRBV14 to TRBJ1-3; D unclear. The CDR3 consists of 12 residues. Looked up from germline, CDR1 is SGHDN and CDR2 is FVKESK. V lost 4 bases and J 5 bases, leaving 6 bases between the germline ends. The CDR3 loop is CASSRERNTIYF. The CDR3 DNA reads as TGTGCCAGCAGCCGTGAGAGAAACACCATATATTTT.

The J gene is TRBJ2-7, the V gene TRBV28; 9 bases are a match to TRBD2. Trimming removed 11 bases from V and 7 bases from J; junction bases left unmatched: 12. This CDR3 contains 13 residues. The germline CDR1 and CDR2 sequences are MDHEN and SYDVKM. The CDR3 DNA reads TGTGCCTGCGGCGCTAGCGGGACTCGGGAGCAGTACTTC. Amino acid sequence: CACGASGTREQYF. Complete variable domain (other parts from reference TRBV28 and TRBJ2-7): DVKVTQSSRYLVKRTGEKVFLECVQDMDHENMFWYRQDPGLGLRLIYFSYDVKMKEKGDIPEGYSVSREKKERFSLILESASTNQTSMYLCACGASGTREQYFGPGTRLTVT.

J is TRBJ1-1 and V is TRBV4-1; no definite D call. The CDR3 spans 15 residues. V was shortened by 2 bases and J by 9 bases, with 19 bases between the two germline ends. Germline lookup yields CDR1 MGHRA and CDR2 YSYEKL. CDR3 region: CASSQLLRATSKAFF. Here the CDR3 DNA reads TGCGCCAGCAGCCAACTCCTTCGGGCAACTTCCAAAGCTTTCTTT.

This clone was picked up a small number of times. DNA for the CDR3: TGTGCCAGCAGTGAGGTAGACAGCCAGTACTTC. Its protein product is CASSEVDSQYF. The chain uses TRBV2 and TRBJ2-7; a weak D match, TRBD1 (5 bases). The CDR3 is 11 amino acids. V lost 3 bases to trimming and J lost 10 bases, with 10 bases between them. Germline-derived CDR1 and CDR2 are SNHLY and FYNNEI.

The CDR3 sequence is CASSYGLAGAYEQYF. In DNA, the CDR3 is TGTGCCAGCAGTTACGGGCTAGCGGGGGCCTACGAGCAGTACTTC. The chain links TRBV6-5 to TRBJ2-7, with 10 bases fitting TRBD2. The trim removed 2 bases at V and 2 bases at J, leaving 3 bases unmatched. Germline assignment: CDR1 MNHEY and CDR2 SVGAGI. The CDR3 is made up of 15 amino acids.

Only one count was recorded for this clone. The V and J genes are TRBV30 and TRBJ1-2; TRBD1 matches at 7 bases. The V segment lost 5 bases and the J segment 7 bases; nucleotides outside the gene matches: 13. Germline V gives CDR1 GTSNPN, CDR2 SVGIG (reference sequence). The CDR3 contains 14 residues. The CDR3 loop reads CAWVDRPASGGYTF. The CDR3 bases are TGTGCCTGGGTGGACAGGCCGGCGAGCGGTGGCTACACCTTC.

This chain joins TRBV4-2 and TRBJ2-3; D perhaps matches TRBD2 (6 bases). Germline CDR1 reads LGHNA; CDR2 reads YNFKEQ. Trimming cost V 5 bases and J 2 bases, with 17 bases left between them. The CDR3 sequence is 16 residues long. Written as DNA, the CDR3 is TGTGCCAGCAGCGCCCGTGGGGGGATTAACACAGATACGCAGTATTTT. Protein product: CASSARGGINTDTQYF.